This is a list of T cell receptor beta chains from one sample in a study of long-term antiretroviral therapy in people with HIV. Assay used: immunoSEQ multiplex PCR; TCRdb lists only in-frame clones, some missing. The sample has around 21,000 clones; 75% to 95% are singletons. This material consisted of unsorted PBMCs, taken 4.4 years before starting antiretroviral therapy. The receptors derive from a woman aged 30 to 39 with HIV. Both conserved end residues are part of each CDR3.

v_gene	j_gene	CDR3aa
TRBV9	TRBJ2-2	CASSVGAGPNTGELFF
TRBV6-1	TRBJ2-5	CASNGQPSETQYF
TRBV5-4	TRBJ1-6	CASSSEGQTNSPLHF
TRBV10-3	TRBJ2-1	CAISAGTSASNEQFF
TRBV27	TRBJ1-2	CASSFNQGYRDYGYTF
TRBV6-4	TRBJ1-4	CASSTGNREKLFF
TRBV6-1	TRBJ1-6	CASSALTGSSSPLHF
TRBV5-1	TRBJ1-1	CASSLGPQPNTEAFF
TRBV6-5	TRBJ2-7	CASSYSNRGYEQYF
TRBV10-3	TRBJ1-1	CAISESGGDTEAFF
TRBV19	TRBJ1-5	CASSVVVKSNQPQHF
TRBV5-1	TRBJ2-1	CASSSGTGGNEQFF
TRBV5-4	TRBJ1-2	CASSFGGEGYTF
TRBV5-6	TRBJ2-7	CASSLYKGSGGQYF
TRBV18	TRBJ1-1	CASSPPGDTGEAFF
TRBV5-4	TRBJ1-2	CASSPRTGGGYGYTF
TRBV6-5	TRBJ1-2	CASSPLSGGYGYTF
TRBV6-6	TRBJ1-1	CASRRRNTEAFF
TRBV5-1	TRBJ1-3	CASSLEQGNTIYF
TRBV11-2	TRBJ1-4	CASSWVQGEKLFF
TRBV7-2	TRBJ2-5	CASSPPGQGSGGQYF
TRBV13	TRBJ2-7	CASRKTYRSYEQYF